What follows describes a single T cell receptor (beta chain). Its antigen target is currently unknown. Base qualities are not provided; no much larger clone lies one nucleotide away. This sample was taken from a study of blood T cell repertoires in COVID-19 (dated by TCRdb to about 2020). As for the study more broadly: Samples from collaborators originated in the United States, Italy and Spain and spanned both the acute and convalescent phases of COVID-19. The samples were drawn from the first 160 participants of the ongoing ImmuneRACE study and from some 1,300 subjects provided by 6 global collaborators. Sample metadata almost always included a de-identified subject ID, COVID-19 status, age in years and sex. A freely available public database, intended as a resource for researchers studying the immune response to SARS-CoV-2, is where the repertoires were released. The dataset comprised deeply sampled blood TCRbeta repertoires from subjects exposed to, actively infected with, or recovered from COVID-19. Where HLA class I and class II types were available, the types were taken from metadata supplied by the sample provider, not from assay-based typing. The material from the prospective study consisted of cDNA or gDNA derived from T cells, B-cell-depleted T cells, or PBMCs.

Taken from cysteine to phenylalanine, the CDR3 has 15 residues. The DNA shown is the 45-base CDR3, in frame from base 1. The germline V and J ends show losses of 5 bases and 7 bases respectively, and no gene match explains 4 bases of the junction. CDR1 MNHNY and CDR2 SVGAGI were looked up in the germline V gene (reference sequence). Collaborating institutions collected whole blood in K2EDTA tubes following their own protocols. Collaborator samples were shipped for TCRbeta analysis as frozen whole blood, isolated PBMCs, or DNA extracted from either sample type. Broad study findings and their caveats: The quantity of clinical and demographic metadata differed by source and by participant and was supplied without curation.

The immunoSEQ Assay, a bias-controlled multiplex PCR, was used to amplify TCRbeta CDR3 regions from genomic DNA. In the original analysis: Nucleated cell counts per sample were estimated from amplification of reference gene primers within the assay. To quantify the absolute abundance of each unique TCRbeta CDR3 rearrangement, sequence reads were collapsed and filtered. For each sample, productive Simpson clonality was calculated by taking the square root of Simpson's diversity index across productive rearrangements. Entries here come from immuneACCESS through TCRdb and include only in-frame sequences with V and J called. Some clones fail to appear in such tables; in the studies checked, an unresolved V gene covers under half of the shortfall, and the cause of the remainder is unknown. V and J calls and clone size are as listed in that table; D and trimming were resolved from the DNA. Within this sample are more than 150,000 clones, with roughly nine tenths of them counted one time only. The top ten clonotypes cover 2% to 2.5% of the sample.

The sequenced sample was peripheral blood. The receptor was isolated from an older man with active or convalescent COVID-19. This chain joins TRBV6-6 to TRBJ2-2, with 13 central nucleotides matching TRBD2. The CDR3 protein: CASSRTSGRIGELFF. The DNA reads TGTGCCAGCAGTAGGACTAGCGGGAGAATCGGGGAGCTGTTTTTT.